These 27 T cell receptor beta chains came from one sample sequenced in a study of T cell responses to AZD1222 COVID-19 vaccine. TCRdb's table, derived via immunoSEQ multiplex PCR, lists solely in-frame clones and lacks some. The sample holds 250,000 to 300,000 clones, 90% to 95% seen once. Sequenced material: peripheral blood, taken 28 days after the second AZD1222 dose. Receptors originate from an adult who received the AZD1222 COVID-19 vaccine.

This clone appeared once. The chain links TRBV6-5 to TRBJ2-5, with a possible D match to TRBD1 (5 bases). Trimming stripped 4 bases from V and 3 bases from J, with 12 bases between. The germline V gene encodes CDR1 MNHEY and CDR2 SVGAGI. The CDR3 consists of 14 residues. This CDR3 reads CASSSRVSKETQYF. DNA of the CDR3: TGTGCCAGCAGTTCCAGGGTCTCTAAAGAGACCCAGTACTTC.

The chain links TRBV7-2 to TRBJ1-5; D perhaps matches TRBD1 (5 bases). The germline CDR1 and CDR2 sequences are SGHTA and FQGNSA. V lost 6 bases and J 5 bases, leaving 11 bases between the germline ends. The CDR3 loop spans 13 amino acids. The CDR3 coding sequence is TGTGCCAGCAGTTCAGACAGTTATCAGCCCCAGCATTTT. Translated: CASSSDSYQPQHF.

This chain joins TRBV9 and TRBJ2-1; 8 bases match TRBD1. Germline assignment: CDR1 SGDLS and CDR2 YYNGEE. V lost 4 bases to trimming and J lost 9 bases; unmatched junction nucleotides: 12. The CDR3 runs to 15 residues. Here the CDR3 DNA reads TGTGCCAGCAGCCCTACAGGGGGTAACGTAGGTGAGCAGTTCTTC. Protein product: CASSPTGGNVGEQFF.

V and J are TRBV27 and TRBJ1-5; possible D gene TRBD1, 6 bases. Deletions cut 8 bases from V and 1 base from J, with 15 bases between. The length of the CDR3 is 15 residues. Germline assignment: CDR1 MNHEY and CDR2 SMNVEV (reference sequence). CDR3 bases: TGTGCCAGCGGTAGGGGGGCGATGAGCAATCAGCCCCAGCATTTT. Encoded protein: CASGRGAMSNQPQHF.

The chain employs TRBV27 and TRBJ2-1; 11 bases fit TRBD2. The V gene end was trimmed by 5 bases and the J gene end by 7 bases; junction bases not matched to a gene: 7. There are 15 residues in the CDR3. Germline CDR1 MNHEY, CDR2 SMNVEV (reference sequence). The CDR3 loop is CASSPLAGVVNEQFF. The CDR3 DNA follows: TGTGCCAGCAGTCCACTAGCGGGAGTAGTTAATGAGCAGTTCTTC.

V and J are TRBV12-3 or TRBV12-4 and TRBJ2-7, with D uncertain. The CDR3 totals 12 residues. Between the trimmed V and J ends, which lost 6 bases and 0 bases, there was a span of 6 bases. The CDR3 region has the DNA TGTGCCAGCAGCTCCAACTCCTACGAGCAGTACTTC. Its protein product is CASSSNSYEQYF.

The CDR3 DNA reads as TGCGCCAGCAGCACCGAAGTTCCTACCACTGAAGCTTTCTTT. It specifies CASSTEVPTTEAFF. This sequence joins TRBV5-1 and TRBJ1-1; D uncertain. This CDR3 spans 14 amino acids. In germline, CDR1 is SGHRS, CDR2 YFSETQ. V shed 4 bases and J shed 4 bases, with 14 bases lying between them.

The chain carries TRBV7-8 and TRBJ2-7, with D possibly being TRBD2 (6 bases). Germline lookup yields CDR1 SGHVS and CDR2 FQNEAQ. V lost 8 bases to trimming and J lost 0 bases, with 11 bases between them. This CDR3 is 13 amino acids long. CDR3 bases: TGTGCCAGCGGCCGGGACTTCTCCTACGAGCAGTACTTC. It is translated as CASGRDFSYEQYF.

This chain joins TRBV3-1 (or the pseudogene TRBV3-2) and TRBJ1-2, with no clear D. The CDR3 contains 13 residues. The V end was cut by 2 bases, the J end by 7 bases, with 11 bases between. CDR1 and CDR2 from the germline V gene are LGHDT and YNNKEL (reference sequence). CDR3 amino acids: CASSQRERGGYTF. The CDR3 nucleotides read TGTGCCAGCAGCCAAAGGGAACGGGGTGGCTACACCTTC.

CDR3 protein: CASSQDRGSSYNSPLHF. In DNA, the CDR3 is TGTGCCAGCAGCCAAGATCGAGGTAGCTCCTATAATTCACCCCTCCACTTT. The chain combines TRBV3-1 (or the pseudogene TRBV3-2) with TRBJ1-6; no firm D call. Germline loops: CDR1 LGHDT, CDR2 YNNKEL (reference sequence). Between the trimmed V and J ends, which lost 0 bases and 0 bases, there was a span of 9 bases. The CDR3 loop spans 17 amino acids.

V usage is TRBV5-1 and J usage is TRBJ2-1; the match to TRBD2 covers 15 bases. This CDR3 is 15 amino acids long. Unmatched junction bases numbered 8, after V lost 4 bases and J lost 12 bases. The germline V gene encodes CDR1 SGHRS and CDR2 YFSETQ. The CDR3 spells CASSPGLAGGTGQFF. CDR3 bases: TGCGCCAGCAGCCCGGGACTAGCGGGAGGCACTGGGCAGTTCTTC.

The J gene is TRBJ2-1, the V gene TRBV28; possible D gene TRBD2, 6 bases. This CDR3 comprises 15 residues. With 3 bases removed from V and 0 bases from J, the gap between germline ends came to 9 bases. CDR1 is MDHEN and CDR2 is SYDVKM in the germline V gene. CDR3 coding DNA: TGTGCCAGCAGTTTGGGCGGGAACTCCTACAATGAGCAGTTCTTC. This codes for CASSLGGNSYNEQFF.

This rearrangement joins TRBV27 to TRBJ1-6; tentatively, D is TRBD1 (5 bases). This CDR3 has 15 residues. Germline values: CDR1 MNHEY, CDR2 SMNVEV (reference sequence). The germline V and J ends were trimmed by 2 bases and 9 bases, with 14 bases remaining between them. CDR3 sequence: CASSLLGPLASPLHF. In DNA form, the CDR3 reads TGTGCCAGCAGTTTACTGGGACCTCTCGCTTCACCCCTCCACTTT.

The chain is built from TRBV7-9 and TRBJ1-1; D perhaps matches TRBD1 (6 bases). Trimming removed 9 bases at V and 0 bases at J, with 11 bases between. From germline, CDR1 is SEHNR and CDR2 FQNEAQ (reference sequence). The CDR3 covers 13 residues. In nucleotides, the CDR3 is TGTGCCAGTCGCAGGGGATTGAACACTGAAGCTTTCTTT. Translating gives CASRRGLNTEAFF.

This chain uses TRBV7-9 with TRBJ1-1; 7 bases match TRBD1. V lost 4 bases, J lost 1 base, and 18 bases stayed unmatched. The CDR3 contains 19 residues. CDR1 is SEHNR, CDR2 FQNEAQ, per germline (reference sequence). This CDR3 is CASSSLLYGRGKGNTEAFF. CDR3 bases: TGTGCCAGCAGCTCTCTTTTATATGGCAGGGGGAAAGGGAACACTGAAGCTTTCTTT.

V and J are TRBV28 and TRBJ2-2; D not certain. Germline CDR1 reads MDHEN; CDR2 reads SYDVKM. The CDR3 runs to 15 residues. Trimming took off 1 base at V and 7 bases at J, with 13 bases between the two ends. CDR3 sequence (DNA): TGTGCCAGCAGTTTATTCTACATTGGTGGCGGGGAGCTGTTTTTT. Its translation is CASSLFYIGGGELFF. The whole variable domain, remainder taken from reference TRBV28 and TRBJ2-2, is DVKVTQSSRYLVKRTGEKVFLECVQDMDHENMFWYRQDPGLGLRLIYFSYDVKMKEKGDIPEGYSVSREKKERFSLILESASTNQTSMYLCASSLFYIGGGELFFGEGSRLTVL.

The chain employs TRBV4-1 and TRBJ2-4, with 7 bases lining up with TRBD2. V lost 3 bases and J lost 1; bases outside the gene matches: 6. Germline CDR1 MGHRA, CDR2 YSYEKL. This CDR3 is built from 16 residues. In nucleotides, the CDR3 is TGCGCCAGCAGCCATCTAGCGGCTACGGCCAAAAACATTCAGTACTTC. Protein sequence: CASSHLAATAKNIQYF.

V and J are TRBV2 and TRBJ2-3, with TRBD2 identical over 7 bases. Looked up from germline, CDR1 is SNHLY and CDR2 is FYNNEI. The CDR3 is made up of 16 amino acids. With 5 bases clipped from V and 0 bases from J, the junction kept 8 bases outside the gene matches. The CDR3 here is CASSPQRGTSTDTQYF. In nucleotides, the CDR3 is TGTGCCAGCAGTCCCCAGCGGGGAACTAGCACAGATACGCAGTATTTT.

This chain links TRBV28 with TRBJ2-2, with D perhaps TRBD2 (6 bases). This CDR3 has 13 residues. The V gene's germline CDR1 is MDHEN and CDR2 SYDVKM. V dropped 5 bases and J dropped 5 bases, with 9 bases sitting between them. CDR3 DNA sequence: TGTGCCAGCAGTGCCGGGGGTACCGGGGAGCTGTTTTTT. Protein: CASSAGGTGELFF.

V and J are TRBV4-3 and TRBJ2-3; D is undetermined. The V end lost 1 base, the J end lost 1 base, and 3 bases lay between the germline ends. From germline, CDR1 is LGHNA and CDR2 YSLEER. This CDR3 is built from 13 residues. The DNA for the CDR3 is TGCGCCAGCAGCCAAGCTCGCACAGATACGCAGTATTTT. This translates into CASSQARTDTQYF.

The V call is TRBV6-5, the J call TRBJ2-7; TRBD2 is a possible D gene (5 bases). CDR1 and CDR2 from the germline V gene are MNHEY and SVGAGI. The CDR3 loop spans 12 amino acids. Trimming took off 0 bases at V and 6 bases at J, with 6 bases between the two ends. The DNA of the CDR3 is TGTGCCAGCAGTTACTCAGGGAGCGAGCAGTACTTC. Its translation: CASSYSGSEQYF.

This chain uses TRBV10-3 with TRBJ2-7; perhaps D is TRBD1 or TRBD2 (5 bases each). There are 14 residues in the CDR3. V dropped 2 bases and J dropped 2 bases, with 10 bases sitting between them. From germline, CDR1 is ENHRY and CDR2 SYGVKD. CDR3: CAISEMGPAYEQYF. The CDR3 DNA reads TGTGCCATCAGTGAGATGGGACCCGCCTACGAGCAGTACTTC.

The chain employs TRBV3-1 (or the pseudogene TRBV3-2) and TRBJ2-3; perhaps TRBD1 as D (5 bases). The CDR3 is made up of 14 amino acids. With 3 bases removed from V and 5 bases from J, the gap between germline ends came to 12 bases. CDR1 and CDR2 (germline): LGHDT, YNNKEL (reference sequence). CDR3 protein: CASSHKGYIDTQYF. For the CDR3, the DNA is TGTGCCAGCAGCCATAAGGGGTATATAGATACGCAGTATTTT.

The CDR3 reads CASSLASGGRSNEQFF. The CDR3 nucleotides are TGTGCCAGCAGCTTAGCGTCTGGCGGGAGGAGTAATGAGCAGTTCTTC. The chain joins TRBV7-2 to TRBJ2-1; 8 nucleotides agree with TRBD2. With 0 bases clipped from V and 7 bases from J, the junction kept 8 bases outside the gene matches. The CDR3 runs 16 residues. CDR1 and CDR2 (germline): SGHTA, FQGNSA.

Written as DNA, the CDR3 is TGCGCCAGCAGCCAAGTCCCCGGAGGGTGGACTGAAGCTTTCTTT. It encodes CASSQVPGGWTEAFF. This chain joins TRBV4-1 and TRBJ1-1; D is unclear. Trimming shortened V by 1 base and J by 5 bases, and 14 bases separated the two germline ends. CDR1 is MGHRA and CDR2 is YSYEKL in the germline V gene. The CDR3 is made up of 15 amino acids.

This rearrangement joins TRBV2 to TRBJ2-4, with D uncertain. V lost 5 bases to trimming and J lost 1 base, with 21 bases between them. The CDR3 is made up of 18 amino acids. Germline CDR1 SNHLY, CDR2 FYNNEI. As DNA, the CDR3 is TGTGCCAGCAGTCACCGGGTGGCCCACTTTGAGGCCAAAAACATTCAGTACTTC. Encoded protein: CASSHRVAHFEAKNIQYF.

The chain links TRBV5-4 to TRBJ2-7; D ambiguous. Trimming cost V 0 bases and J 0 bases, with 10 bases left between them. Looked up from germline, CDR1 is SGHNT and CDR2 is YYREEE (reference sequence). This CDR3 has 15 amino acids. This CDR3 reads CASSLDGLSSYEQYF. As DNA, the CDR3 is TGTGCCAGCAGCTTGGACGGTCTAAGCTCCTACGAGCAGTACTTC.